The clone carrying this T cell receptor beta chain was detected only a few times. The target antigen is unknown. Cells were stimulated with overlapping HIV-1 Gag 15-mer peptides. Sorted nonresponding memory CD4+ T cells were CD40L-negative, CD69-negative, CD45RO-high. This was the immunoSEQ version 4 assay in survey mode. Sequencing was performed with immunoSEQ multiplex PCR; in TCRdb, only in-frame clones are kept and a portion is missing. The sample records tens of thousands of clones, about four fifths being singletons. This sample was included in a study of persistence of HIV-infected CD4 T cells. Points from the study as a whole: Compared with CD3/CD28-stimulated cells, CMV- and Gag-responding cells showed lower TCRbeta richness. TCR analyses could not target the rare provirus-carrying CMV-responding cells.

This receptor was obtained from an adult man with HIV who was CMV-seropositive. The sample here was CD4+ T cells sorted from PBMCs after approximately 19-hour stimulation, taken from a patient who received antiretroviral therapy.

The DNA of the CDR3 is TGTGCCAGTAGTATAGATCCAGTTTTAGAGACCCAGTACTTC. Its protein is CASSIDPVLETQYF. The chain combines TRBV19 with TRBJ2-5; D is uncertain. Trimming left V 0 bases short and J 4 bases short, with 9 bases between. The CDR3 extends over 14 amino acids. Germline V gene data show CDR1 as LNHDA and CDR2 as SQIVND (reference sequence).